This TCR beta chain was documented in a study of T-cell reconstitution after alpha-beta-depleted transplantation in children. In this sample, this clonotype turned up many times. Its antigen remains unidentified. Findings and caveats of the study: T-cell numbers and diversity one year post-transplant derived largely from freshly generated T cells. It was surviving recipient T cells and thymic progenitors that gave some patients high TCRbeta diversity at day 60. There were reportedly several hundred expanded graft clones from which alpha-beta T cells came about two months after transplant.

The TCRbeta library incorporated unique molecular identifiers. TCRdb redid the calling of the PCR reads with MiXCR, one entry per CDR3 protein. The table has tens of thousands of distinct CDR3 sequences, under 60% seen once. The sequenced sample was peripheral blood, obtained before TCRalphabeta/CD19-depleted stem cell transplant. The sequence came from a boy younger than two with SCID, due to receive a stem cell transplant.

The CDR3 is CASSLDPALNTEAFF. The CDR3 nucleotides read TGTGCCAGCAGCTTAGACCCAGCACTGAACACTGAAGCTTTCTTT. V and J are TRBV7-3 and TRBJ1-1; no definite D call. V was trimmed by 2 bases and J by 0 bases, leaving 10 bases between them. Germline V lookup: CDR1 SGHTA, CDR2 FQGTGA. The CDR3 covers 15 residues.